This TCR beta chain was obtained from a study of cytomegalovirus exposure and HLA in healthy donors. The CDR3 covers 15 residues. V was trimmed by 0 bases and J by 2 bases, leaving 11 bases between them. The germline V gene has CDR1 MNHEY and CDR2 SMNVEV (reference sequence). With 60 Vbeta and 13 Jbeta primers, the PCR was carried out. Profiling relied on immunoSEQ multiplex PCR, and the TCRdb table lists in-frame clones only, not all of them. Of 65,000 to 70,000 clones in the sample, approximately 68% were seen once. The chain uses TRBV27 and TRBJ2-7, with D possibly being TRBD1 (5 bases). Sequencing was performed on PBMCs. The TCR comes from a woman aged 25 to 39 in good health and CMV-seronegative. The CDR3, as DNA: TGTGCCAGCAGTTTATCGGGGCGCAGCCCCTACGAGCAGTACTTC. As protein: CASSLSGRSPYEQYF.